This T cell receptor beta chain was recovered during a study of shared clonotypes between healthy human individuals. Study-level results: In contrast to clonotypes shared by all four donors, non-shared clonotypes had lower generation probabilities. The diversity represented, both genetic and in exposure history, was limited by few donors.

Concerning this clone: No antigen is known for it.

Germline V gene sequence: CDR1 SGHTA, CDR2 FQGNSA. Trimming took off 5 bases at V and 6 bases at J, with 14 bases between the two ends. The CDR3 has 15 residues. Assay used: immunoSEQ multiplex PCR; TCRdb lists only in-frame clones, some missing. The sample holds just over 2,000,000 clones, roughly 95% seen once. The V and J genes are TRBV7-2 and TRBJ1-6; D gene unclear. Material: naive CD4+ T cells sorted from blood. Indicated subset: CD45RA+ positively selected. This clonotype was obtained from a man aged 18 to 35 in good health. As DNA, the CDR3 is TGTGCCAGCAGCCTCGGGGAGGAGCCTAATTCACCCCTCCACTTT. Translation: CASSLGEEPNSPLHF. The full variable domain, in which reference TRBV7-2 and TRBJ1-6 provide the parts outside the CDR3, is GAGVSQSPSNKVTEKGKDVELRCDPISGHTALYWYRQSLGQGLEFLIYFQGNSAPDKSGLPSDRFSAERTGGSVSTLTIQRTQQEDSAVYLCASSLGEEPNSPLHFGNGTRLTVT.